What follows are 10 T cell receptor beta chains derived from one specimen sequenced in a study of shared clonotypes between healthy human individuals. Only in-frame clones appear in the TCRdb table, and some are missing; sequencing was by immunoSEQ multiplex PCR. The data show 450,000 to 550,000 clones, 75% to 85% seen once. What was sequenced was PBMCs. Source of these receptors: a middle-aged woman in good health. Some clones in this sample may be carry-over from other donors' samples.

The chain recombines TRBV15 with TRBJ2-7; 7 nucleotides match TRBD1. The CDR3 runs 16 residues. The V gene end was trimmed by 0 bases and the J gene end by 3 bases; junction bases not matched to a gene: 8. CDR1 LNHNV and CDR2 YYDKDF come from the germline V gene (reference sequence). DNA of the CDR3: TGTGCCACCAGCAGAGATCAGGGGGTCCCGAGCTACGAGCAGTACTTC. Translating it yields CATSRDQGVPSYEQYF.

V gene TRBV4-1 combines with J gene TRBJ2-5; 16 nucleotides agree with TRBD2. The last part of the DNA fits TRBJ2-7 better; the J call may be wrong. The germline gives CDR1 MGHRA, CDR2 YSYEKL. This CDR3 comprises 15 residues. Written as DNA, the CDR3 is TGCGCCAGCAGCCTGGGACTAGCGGGAGGGTACGAGCAGTACTTC. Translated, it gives CASSLGLAGGYEQYF.

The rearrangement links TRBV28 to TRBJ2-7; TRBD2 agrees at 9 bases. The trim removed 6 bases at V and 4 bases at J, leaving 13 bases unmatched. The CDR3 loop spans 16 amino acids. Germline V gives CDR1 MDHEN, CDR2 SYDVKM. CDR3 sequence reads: CASRNESGRRRYEQYF. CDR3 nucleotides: TGTGCCAGCAGGAACGAAAGCGGGAGGCGTAGGTACGAGCAGTACTTC.

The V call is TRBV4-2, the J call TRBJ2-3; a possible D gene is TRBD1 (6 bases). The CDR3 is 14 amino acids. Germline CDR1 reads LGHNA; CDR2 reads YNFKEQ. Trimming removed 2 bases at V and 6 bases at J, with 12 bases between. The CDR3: CASSQNSQGDTQYF. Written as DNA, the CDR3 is TGTGCCAGCAGCCAAAACTCTCAGGGGGATACGCAGTATTTT.

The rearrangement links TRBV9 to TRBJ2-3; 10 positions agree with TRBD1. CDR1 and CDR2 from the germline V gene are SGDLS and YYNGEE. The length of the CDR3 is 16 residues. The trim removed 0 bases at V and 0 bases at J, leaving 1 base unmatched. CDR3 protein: CASSVGQGASTDTQYF. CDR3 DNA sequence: TGTGCCAGCAGCGTAGGACAGGGGGCAAGCACAGATACGCAGTATTTT.

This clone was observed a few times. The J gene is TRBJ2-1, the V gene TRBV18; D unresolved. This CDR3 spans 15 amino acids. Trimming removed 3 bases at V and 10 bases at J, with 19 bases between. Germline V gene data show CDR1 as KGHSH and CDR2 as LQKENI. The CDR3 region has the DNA TGTGCCAGCTCACCGGACGCCGAAGCCCGGCGGGAGCAGTTCTTC. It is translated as CASSPDAEARREQFF.

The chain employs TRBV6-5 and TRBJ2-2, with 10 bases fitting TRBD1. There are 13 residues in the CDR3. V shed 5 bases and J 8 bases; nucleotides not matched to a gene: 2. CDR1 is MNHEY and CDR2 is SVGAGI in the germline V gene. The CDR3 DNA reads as TGTGCCAGCAGTCGGGACAGGGGTGGGGAGCTGTTTTTT. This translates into CASSRDRGGELFF.

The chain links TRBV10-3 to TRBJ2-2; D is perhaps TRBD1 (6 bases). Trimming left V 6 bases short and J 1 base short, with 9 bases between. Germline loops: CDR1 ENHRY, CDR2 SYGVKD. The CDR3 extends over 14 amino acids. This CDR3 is CAISPGQNTGELFF. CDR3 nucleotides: TGTGCCATCAGCCCGGGACAGAACACCGGGGAGCTGTTTTTT.

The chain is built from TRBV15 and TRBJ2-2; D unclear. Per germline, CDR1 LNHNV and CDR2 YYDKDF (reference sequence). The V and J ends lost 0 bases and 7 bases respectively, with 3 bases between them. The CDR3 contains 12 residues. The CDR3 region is CATSRDFGELFF. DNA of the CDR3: TGTGCCACCAGCAGAGATTTCGGGGAGCTGTTTTTT.

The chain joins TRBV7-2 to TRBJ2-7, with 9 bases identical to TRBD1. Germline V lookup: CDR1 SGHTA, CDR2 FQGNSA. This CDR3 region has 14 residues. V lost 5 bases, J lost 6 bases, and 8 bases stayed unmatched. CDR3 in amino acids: CASSAGTGRVEQYF. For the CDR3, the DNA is TGTGCCAGCAGCGCCGGGACAGGGAGGGTCGAGCAGTACTTC.